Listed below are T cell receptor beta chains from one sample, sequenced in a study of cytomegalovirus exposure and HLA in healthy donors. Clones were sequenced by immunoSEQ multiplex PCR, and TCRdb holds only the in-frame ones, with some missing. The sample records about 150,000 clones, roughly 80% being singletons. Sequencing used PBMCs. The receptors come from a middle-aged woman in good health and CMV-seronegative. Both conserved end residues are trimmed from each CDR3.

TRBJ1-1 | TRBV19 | ASSIVGAWTEAF
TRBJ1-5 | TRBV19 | ASSAWTGVNQPQH
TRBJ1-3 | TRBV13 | ASSLSGQGTGNTIY
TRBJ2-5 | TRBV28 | ASSFSGQQETQY
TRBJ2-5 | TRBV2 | ASSLSGAETQY
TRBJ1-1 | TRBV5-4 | ASSTDRLNTEAF
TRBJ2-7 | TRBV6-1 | ASRTGSSYEQY
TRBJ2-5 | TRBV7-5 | ARSFHRVAETQY
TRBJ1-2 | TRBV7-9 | ASSLDSSGYT
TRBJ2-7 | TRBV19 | ASSIDRGAYEQY
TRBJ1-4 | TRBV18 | ASMPGATNEKLF
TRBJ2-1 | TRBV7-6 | ASSLVTGNNEQF
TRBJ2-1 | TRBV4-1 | ASSSQWDEQF
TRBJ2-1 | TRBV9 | ASSEDSSYNEQF
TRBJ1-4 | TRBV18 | ASSPSRDRIEKLF
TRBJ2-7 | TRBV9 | ASSVDPNGGEQY
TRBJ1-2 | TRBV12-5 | ASGLAGTDGYT
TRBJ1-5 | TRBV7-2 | ASSRSRQGTSNQPQH
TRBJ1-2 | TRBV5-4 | ASSLVGLRMNGYT
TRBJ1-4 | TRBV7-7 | ASSLDREEKLF
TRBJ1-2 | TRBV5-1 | ASSSTQGAANYGYT
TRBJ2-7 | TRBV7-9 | ASSLDPGQGQDEQY
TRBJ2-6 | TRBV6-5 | ASSLGTFGANVLT
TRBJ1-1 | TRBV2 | ASNVRMEDTEAF
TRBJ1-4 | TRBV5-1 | ASSWSPDATNEKLF
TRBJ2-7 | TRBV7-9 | ASSPAGTRKTYEQY
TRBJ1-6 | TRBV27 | ASSSSRAYNSPLH
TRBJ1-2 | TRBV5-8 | ASSLGGYGYT
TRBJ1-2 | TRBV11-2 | ASSPPGTGLFGYT
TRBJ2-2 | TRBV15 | ATSRGSGTGGNTGELF
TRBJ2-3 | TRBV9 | ASSVQTDTQY
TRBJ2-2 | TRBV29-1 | SVGLRQGARNTGELF
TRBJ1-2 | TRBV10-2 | ASSDLPNYGYT
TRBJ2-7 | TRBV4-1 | ASGGGPYEQY
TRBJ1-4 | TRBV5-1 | ASSPQASNEKLF
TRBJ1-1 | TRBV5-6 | ASSFFMGGMNTEAF
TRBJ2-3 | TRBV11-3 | ASSPPLLRGTDTQY
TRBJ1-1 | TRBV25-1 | ASSEYMGQSRGAF
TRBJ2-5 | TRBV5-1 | ASSLGGGGRETQY
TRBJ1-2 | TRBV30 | AWGSLRGGYT
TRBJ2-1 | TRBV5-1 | ATAPGQLSLGGEQF
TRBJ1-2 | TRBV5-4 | ASSFGSGDGYT